This TCR beta chain was sequenced for a study of cytomegalovirus exposure and HLA in healthy donors. Study information: Early on, a data release was issued that held approximately 78 million unique TCRs from HLA-typed donors.

After removal of 3 bases from V and 3 bases from J, the junction contained 7 bases not matched to a gene. This CDR3 region has 17 residues. Germline V gives CDR1 MNHEY, CDR2 SMNVEV (reference sequence). This clone appeared once. Vbeta (60) and Jbeta (13) primers were used in the PCR. TCRdb's table, derived via immunoSEQ multiplex PCR, lists solely in-frame clones and lacks some. This table holds 110,000 or so clones, over 65% found once. The origin of this receptor is a woman aged 30 to 39 in good health and CMV-seropositive. The chain carries TRBV27 and TRBJ2-3, with TRBD2 matching over 12 bases. The sequencing input was PBMCs. In DNA form, the CDR3 reads TGTGCCAGCAGTTTCCGCGGACTAGCGGGACTTACAGATACGCAGTATTTT. It is translated as CASSFRGLAGLTDTQYF.